This T cell receptor (beta chain) originates from a study of blood T cell repertoires in COVID-19. Whole-study context: Acute and convalescent COVID-19 specimens originated in the United States, Italy and Spain. In each case, the material was cDNA or gDNA derived from T cells, B-cell-depleted T cells, or PBMCs.

The CDR3 covers 15 residues. CDR1 is WNHNN, CDR2 SYGVQD, per germline (reference sequence). The ends lost 8 bases at V and 4 bases at J; junction bases unmatched: 7. The authors' processing: Counts of nucleated cells, estimated from reference gene primer amplification, were obtained. Sequenced by immunoSEQ multiplex PCR; TCRdb stores in-frame clones only, minus some. V and J calls and clone size are given by that table; D and trimming were obtained from the DNA. In the table there are about 100,000 clones, about 89% of which are singletons. The receptor was derived from a man aged 45-65 years with active COVID-19. The chain combines TRBV10-1 with TRBJ2-2; 10 bases are shared with TRBD1. Sequencing was carried out using peripheral blood. CDR3 loop: CASQRTGGSTGELFF. The CDR3 DNA is TGCGCCAGCCAACGGACAGGGGGAAGCACCGGGGAGCTGTTTTTT.